The 10 T cell receptor beta chains presented below share a single source sample, sequenced in a study of T cell repertoires in cytomegalovirus infection. TCRdb analysed the reads with MiXCR anew, one entry per CDR3 protein. In the table there are about 600,000 distinct CDR3 sequences, 20% to 25% of which are singletons. Sequenced sample: CD8+ T cells from PBMCs. The receptors were gathered from a human donor in good health (CMV status not recorded). Some clones in this sample may be carry-over from other donors' samples.

The V call is TRBV10-3, the J call TRBJ2-7; D not resolved. Germline V gene lookup returns CDR1 ENHRY and CDR2 SYGVKD. The CDR3 totals 13 residues. The ends were cut back, 0 bases at V and 11 bases at J, with 14 bases in the middle. DNA for the CDR3: TGTGCCATCAGTGAGTCGACGGGTCTACCGAAGTACTTC. This gives the protein CAISESTGLPKYF.

This clonotype was found a few times. The chain employs TRBV27 and TRBJ1-1; 8 bases fit TRBD1. The germline gives CDR1 MNHEY, CDR2 SMNVEV (reference sequence). V gave up 11 bases and J gave up 11 bases; unmatched junction bases: 10. This CDR3 is 11 amino acids long. The CDR3 protein is CASYRGMAAFF. CDR3 nucleotides: TGTGCCTCATACAGGGGGATGGCTGCTTTCTTT.

At least ten counts were recorded for this clonotype. This rearrangement joins TRBV23-1 to TRBJ2-7; the match to TRBD1 covers 8 bases. TRBV23-1 is treated as an ORF (open reading frame) with a function not yet certain. CDR3 size: 14 residues. V gave up 5 bases and J gave up 2 bases; unmatched junction bases: 5. The CDR3 nucleotides read TGCGCCAGCAGTAACTGGACAGGGACCTACGAGCAGTACGTC. This gives the protein CASSNWTGTYEQYV.

Details on this clonotype: A read error may be the cause here, since a much bigger clone is one base away. V is TRBV7-2 and J is TRBJ2-2; 10 nucleotides line up with TRBD1. Per the germline V gene, CDR1 is SGHTA and CDR2 is FQGNSA. The V segment lost 10 bases and the J segment 3 bases; nucleotides outside the gene matches: 8. This CDR3 is 15 amino acids long. CDR3 sequence: CANSLTGGYTGELFF. The CDR3 DNA reads TGTGCCAACAGTCTGACAGGGGGCTACACCGGGGAGCTGTTTTTT.

As to this clonotype: One end of the junction varies from germline; a read error may be responsible. The V and J genes are TRBV6-2 or TRBV6-3 and TRBJ1-2; possibly TRBD1 for D (6 bases). The CDR3 length is 13 residues. Germline V CDR1 and CDR2: MNHEY, SVGEGT. The CDR3 DNA is TGTGTCAGCAAACCCCAAGGGGGAGACGGCTACACCTTC. It encodes CVSKPQGGDGYTF.

The sample holds many counts of this clonotype. The chain joins TRBV7-2 to TRBJ2-1; D is unclear. V dropped 1 base and J dropped 3 bases, with 13 bases sitting between them. The CDR3 consists of 16 residues. The germline V gene has CDR1 SGHTA and CDR2 FQGNSA. CDR3 loop: CASSLGPYGDYNEQFF. The CDR3 DNA reads as TGTGCCAGCAGCTTAGGCCCCTATGGGGACTACAATGAGCAGTTCTTC.

A remark on this clonotype: A read error may explain this, as a much larger clone is one base away. Since no conserved phenylalanine or tryptophan closes the CDR3, a read error is the likely cause. The V and J genes are TRBV6-2 or TRBV6-3 and TRBJ1-1; TRBD1 might be the D (5 bases). This CDR3 spans 13 amino acids. Germline CDR1 and CDR2: MNHEY and SVGEGT. The V end lost 8 bases, the J end lost 0 bases, and 10 bases lay between the germline ends. The CDR3: CASGRDMNTEAFS. For the CDR3, the DNA is TGTGCCAGCGGCAGGGATATGAACACTGAAGCTTTCTCT.

The chain couples TRBV20-1 to TRBJ2-3; D is unresolved. The germline V gene encodes CDR1 DFQATT and CDR2 SNEGSKA (reference sequence). The CDR3 sequence is 15 residues long. V was cut by 5 bases and J by 0 bases, with 15 bases left in between. Here the CDR3 reads CSASPRVSSTDTQYF. CDR3 nucleotides: TGCAGTGCTTCGCCTCGGGTCTCTAGCACAGATACGCAGTATTTT.

This chain links TRBV7-8 with TRBJ2-7; D is unclear. V was clipped by 3 bases and J by 4 bases, with 10 bases between them. The CDR3 runs 13 residues. CDR1 is SGHVS and CDR2 is FQNEAQ in the germline V gene. CDR3 loop: CASSFTPEYEQYV. Written as DNA, the CDR3 is TGTGCCAGCAGCTTTACCCCGGAGTACGAGCAGTACGTC.

The V and J genes are TRBV19 and TRBJ1-2; TRBD1 matches at 7 bases. J gave up 8 bases and V 4 bases, and 4 bases lay outside the gene matches. The CDR3 has 12 amino acids. Germline V gene sequence: CDR1 LNHDA, CDR2 SQIVND (reference sequence). The CDR3 loop reads CASSTDRIGYTF. Written as DNA, the CDR3 is TGTGCCAGTAGTACGGACAGGATAGGCTACACCTTC.